The 5 T cell receptor beta chains below were found in one sample sequenced in a study of patients and donors after allogeneic stem cell transplantation. Via MiXCR, TCRdb re-called the RT-PCR reads, giving one row per CDR3 protein. The data show 920,000 or so distinct CDR3 sequences, roughly 18% seen once. Sequencing was done on a sample of blood, either unsorted or a sorted T cell fraction (not recorded which). The receptors come from a human donor who was either an allogeneic HSCT recipient or a stem cell or donor lymphocyte infusion donor (not recorded which). It is not recorded whose cells these are; they may come from a transplant donor.

This clonotype appeared a few times. The chain links TRBV7-8 to TRBJ1-1; TRBD1 matches 11 bases. Trimming cost V 2 bases and J 5 bases; bases outside gene matches: 13. The CDR3 runs 18 residues. Germline CDR1 and CDR2: SGHVS and FQNEAQ. The CDR3 DNA sequence: TGTGCCAGCAGCTTATATATGGGACAGGGGGGATCTCGGACTGAAGCTTTCTTT. This sequence encodes CASSLYMGQGGSRTEAFF.

This chain connects TRBV12-3 or TRBV12-4 to TRBJ2-1; the D call may be TRBD1 or TRBD2 (5 bases each). This CDR3 has 15 residues. Trimming pared 6 bases from V and 6 bases from J, leaving 18 bases between. CDR3 sequence: CASSPRDRQLNEQFF. The CDR3, as DNA: TGTGCCAGCAGCCCCCGGGACCGCCAACTCAATGAGCAGTTCTTC.

This chain connects TRBV12-3 or TRBV12-4 to TRBJ1-2, with TRBD1 matching over 10 bases. V gave up 5 bases and J gave up 6 bases; unmatched junction bases: 12. This CDR3 has 16 amino acids. CDR3 sequence reads: CASSRTGGSPLDGYTF. In nucleotides, the CDR3 is TGTGCCAGCAGTAGGACAGGGGGTTCCCCTCTGGATGGCTACACCTTC.

This chain joins TRBV5-8 and TRBJ2-2, with D possibly called TRBD1 or TRBD2 (5 bases each). The CDR3 has 16 residues. Trimming stripped 6 bases from V and 4 bases from J, with 19 bases between. Germline CDR1 reads SGHTS; CDR2 reads YDEGEE. The CDR3 loop is CASNVDEGMGTGELFF. For the CDR3, the DNA is TGTGCCAGCAACGTTGACGAGGGGATGGGCACCGGGGAGCTGTTTTTT.

V and J are TRBV15 and TRBJ2-3; 10 nucleotides agree with TRBD2. The CDR3 totals 16 residues. Germline trimming cut 1 base from V and 0 bases from J; bases unmatched to any gene: 1. Germline V gives CDR1 LNHNV, CDR2 YYDKDF (reference sequence). The CDR3 DNA reads TGTGCCACCAGCAGAGGTAGCGGGGGGAGCACAGATACGCAGTATTTT. It specifies CATSRGSGGSTDTQYF. Based on the CDR3 plus reference TRBV15 and TRBJ2-3, the full variable domain is DAMVIQNPRYQVTQFGKPVTLSCSQTLNHNVMYWYQQKSSQAPKLLFHYYDKDFNNEADTPDNFQSRRPNTSFCFLDIRSPGLGDTAMYLCATSRGSGGSTDTQYFGPGTRLTVL.